This T cell receptor beta chain stems from a study of memory CD4+ T cells and cytomegalovirus serostatus (dated by TCRdb to between 2019 and 2020). For the wider study: The cohort included roughly 33 healthy adults from Belgium, of whom 9 were CMV seropositive and 24 were CMV seronegative. To replicate a published TCR-based CMV serostatus classifier, the study sequenced CD4+ memory TCRbeta repertoires from a Belgian cohort whose cytomegalovirus serostatus was known. Overall results and qualifications from the work: Results were interpreted as suggesting that the CMV-associated TCR signature is largely present in the CD4+ memory repertoire. Only CD4+CD45RO+ memory cells were sequenced, unlike the original study, which covered naive and memory CD4+ and CD8+ populations. Of around 150 previously reported CMV-associated TCRbeta sequences, about 68 appeared in the CD4+ memory repertoires, each in one to five individuals. A median bootstrapped AUC of roughly 0.94 with a 95% CI of 0.76-1.00 was achieved on the Belgian cohort by the original-framework classifier. For CMV serostatus prediction, a median bootstrapped AUC of about 0.95 was reached with the original framework, and a median bootstrapped AUC of 0.91 was reached with a US-trained random forest.

The cysteine opens and the phenylalanine closes a CDR3 of 17 amino acids. Only the CDR3 DNA stays, 51 bases, in frame from base 1. The germline V gene gives CDR1 as KGHSH and CDR2 as LQKENI. Trimming accounts for 2 bases at V and 6 bases at J, while the number of junction bases matched to no gene is 10. With respect to this clone: Its target antigen remains unknown. No qualities accompany the bases; no much larger clone lies one base away.

Genomic DNA was extracted from sorted cells with the Quick-DNA Microprep Kit. TCRbeta DNA was amplified with the immunoSEQ hsTCRbeta kit following the manufacturer's protocol. TCRbeta libraries were sequenced on an Illumina MiSeq instrument. The paper's data handling went like this. Once out-of-frame sequences had been removed, 2,200,000 or so distinct TCRbeta sequences were left, which works out to an average of around 73,000 per individual. Two values were used to score each individual: the count of some 150 previously reported CMV-associated TCRbeta sequences and the total count of productive distinct TCRbeta sequences. A beta-binomial model was reimplemented in Python, and scikit-learn random forests with default parameters were trained on US cohort data. Classifier performance on the Belgian cohort was reported as the median AUC with percentile confidence intervals calculated over 10,000 bootstrap iterations. This is the immuneACCESS table as TCRdb keeps it, with only in-frame sequences that have V and J called. A part of the clones is gone; compared with another copy, unresolved V genes explain less than half, and the rest is unexplained. V and J calls and clone size are copied from that table; D and trimming were computed from the DNA. The sample table records 35,000 to 55,000 clones; about 73% of these occur just once. Jointly, the top ten make up around 0.91% of the sample.

Single viable CD3+CD4+CD8-CD45RO+ cells were sorted as memory CD4+ T cells on a FACSAria II. CMV serostatus was assessed using a Roche Elecsys assay, by which serum IgG against CMV pp150, pp28, p38 and p52 was detected. After thawing, total CD4+ T cells were enriched by positive selection with CD4 magnetic microbeads. The samples came from a different study that was designed specifically to examine the CD4+ T cell memory repertoire. Peripheral blood mononuclear cells were isolated and cryopreserved according to standard operating procedures, and serum was kept at -80 degrees C. Staining used CD3-PerCP (BW264/56), CD4-APC (RPA-T4), CD45RO-PE (UCHT1) and CD8-Pacific Orange (3B5) antibodies, with Sytox blue excluding non-viable cells.

In this chain, TRBV18 is recombined with TRBJ1-5, with 10 middle bases fitting TRBD1. The source material was memory CD4+ T cells from blood. The sequence was obtained from an adult in good health and CMV-seronegative. The DNA sequence follows: TGTGCCAGCTCACCATTCCCCCCGGGACAGGGGAGTCAGCCCCAGCATTTT. Its protein reads: CASSPFPPGQGSQPQHF.